This TCR beta chain was sequenced in a study of T cell responses to AZD1222 COVID-19 vaccine. The CDR3 is made up of 15 amino acids. V lost 0 bases, J lost 7 bases, and 16 bases lay in between. CDR1 is SNHLY and CDR2 is FYNNEI in the germline V gene. Sequencing was performed with immunoSEQ multiplex PCR; in TCRdb, only in-frame clones are kept and a portion is missing. The sample holds around 87,000 clones, 80% to 90% seen once. This sequence was found in an adult in good health. Sequencing was performed on peripheral blood, taken on day 0 of AZD1222 vaccination. This chain uses TRBV2 with TRBJ2-7; the D gene could be TRBD1 or TRBD2 (6 bases each). The CDR3 loop is CASSEALPGAREQYF. The CDR3 region has the DNA TGTGCCAGCAGTGAAGCGCTTCCGGGGGCGAGGGAGCAGTACTTC.